The clone carrying this TCR beta chain was counted a few times. Its matching antigen is unknown. This CDR3 has 13 residues. V was pared by 1 base and J by 10 bases, with 11 bases between. This entry is derived from a study of blood T cells in healthy people across ages. Study at large: Using template switching, researchers captured about one barcoded beta molecule for each two T cells.

Study-level points and caveats: Age showed a roughly linear inverse relationship with TCR beta diversity per million T cells.

Next came a second PCR, run for about 6 to 12 cycles, which used a sample-barcoded 5' primer along with a J-beta primer mix. TCRdb redid the calling of the 5' RACE reads with MiXCR, one entry per CDR3 protein. The table includes approximately 810,000 distinct CDR3 sequences, about 28% detected once. The chain uses TRBV12-3 or TRBV12-4 and TRBJ2-1; tentatively, D is TRBD2 (6 bases). Sequencing was done on a sample of blood. This receptor was taken from a woman older than 75 in good health. CDR3 sequence (DNA): TGTGCCAGCAGTTTAGGCGGGGCCGACGAGCAGTTCTTC. It is translated as CASSLGGADEQFF.